This TCR beta chain appears in the sequencing data of a study of OX40 agonist ivuxolimab in advanced cancers. As regards this clone: Its antigen is not identified.

TCRdb's table, derived via immunoSEQ multiplex PCR, lists solely in-frame clones and lacks some. This sample has roughly 72,000 clones; about 84% occur once, and the top ten carry 5%. Study conclusions and caveats: A proportion of nonresponders additionally exhibited low normalized T-cell clonal expansion.

The CDR3 runs 13 residues. Trimming removed 5 bases from V and 0 bases from J, with 8 bases in between. Germline CDR1 reads SGHTA; CDR2 reads FQGTGA. The chain joins TRBV7-3 to TRBJ2-7; D unresolved. Sequencing was performed on CD4+ or CD8+ T cells sorted from blood, taken in a trial of the OX40 agonist ivuxolimab. The clonotype was recovered from an adult with an advanced solid tumor such as melanoma, head and neck, liver or kidney cancer. The CDR3 DNA reads as TGTGCCAGCAGCCTTTTAGGCTCCTACGAGCAGTACTTC. It codes for CASSLLGSYEQYF.